Presented here are 22 T cell receptor beta chains from one specimen sequenced in a study of lymphopenia after photon versus proton radiotherapy. Produced via immunoSEQ multiplex PCR; TCRdb's table is partial and in-frame only. The data hold approximately 25,000 clones, with roughly 85% observed a single time. This specimen was peripheral blood, taken from a patient treated with proton-based radiotherapy. The receptors shown here come from a woman in her 70s with pancreatic cancer.

V gene TRBV11-2 combines with J gene TRBJ2-3; possibly TRBD2 for D (6 bases). The CDR3 totals 15 residues. The V and J ends lost 1 base and 3 bases respectively, with 11 bases between them. Germline values: CDR1 SGHAT, CDR2 FQNNGV. The CDR3 DNA follows: TGTGCCAGCAGCTTAGTGGCGGGACCGACAGATACGCAGTATTTT. Encoded protein: CASSLVAGPTDTQYF.

This clone was picked up a small number of times. The chain recombines TRBV19 with TRBJ2-7; D perhaps matches TRBD2 (6 bases). Germline loops: CDR1 LNHDA, CDR2 SQIVND (reference sequence). This CDR3 has 14 amino acids. The germline V and J ends were trimmed by 0 bases and 3 bases, with 9 bases remaining between them. The CDR3 reads CASSIDGGNYEQYF. CDR3 bases: TGTGCCAGTAGTATAGATGGAGGGAACTACGAGCAGTACTTC.

The chain links TRBV11-1 to TRBJ1-1; 8 bases match TRBD1. CDR3 size: 15 residues. The germline V gene encodes CDR1 SGHAT and CDR2 FQDESV (reference sequence). Trimming removed 1 base from V and 4 bases from J; junction bases left unmatched: 5. In nucleotides, the CDR3 is TGTGCCAGCAGCTTAGAATCAGGGGGCAGCACTGAAGCTTTCTTT. As protein: CASSLESGGSTEAFF.

The chain links TRBV28 to TRBJ1-5, with D unclear. The V end was cut by 9 bases, the J end by 9 bases, with 12 bases between. CDR3 length: 11 residues. Germline CDR1 and CDR2: MDHEN and SYDVKM. The CDR3 reads CASSVGWPQHF. In DNA form, the CDR3 reads TGTGCCAGTAGTGTAGGTTGGCCCCAGCATTTT. Based on the CDR3 plus reference TRBV28 and TRBJ1-5, the full variable domain is DVKVTQSSRYLVKRTGEKVFLECVQDMDHENMFWYRQDPGLGLRLIYFSYDVKMKEKGDIPEGYSVSREKKERFSLILESASTNQTSMYLCASSVGWPQHFGDGTRLSIL.

This clone was counted once. V and J are TRBV9 and TRBJ2-3, with TRBD2 matching 12 bases. There are 14 residues in the CDR3. Germline assignment: CDR1 SGDLS and CDR2 YYNGEE. V was pared by 5 bases and J by 4 bases, with 2 bases of the junction left unmatched. The CDR3 reads CASSASGRADTQYF. The CDR3 nucleotides are TGTGCCAGCAGTGCTAGCGGGAGGGCAGATACGCAGTATTTT.

The chain employs TRBV6-5 and TRBJ1-4; no reliable D call. The ends were cut back, 1 base at V and 8 bases at J, with 14 bases in the middle. CDR1 is MNHEY, CDR2 SVGAGI, per germline. CDR3 size: 15 residues. The CDR3 nucleotides are TGTGCCAGCAGTTACTGGGGAACAGAGCCCGAAAAACTGTTTTTT. Amino acids: CASSYWGTEPEKLFF.

The chain has TRBV9 and TRBJ2-1; 13 positions agree with TRBD2. This CDR3 spans 19 amino acids. CDR1 is SGDLS and CDR2 is YYNGEE in the germline V gene. V shed 0 bases and J 8 bases; nucleotides not matched to a gene: 14. CDR3 nucleotides: TGTGCCAGCAGCGTAGAAGGGACTAGCGGGGTCAGGGGAAGGGATGAGCAGTTCTTC. The encoded protein is CASSVEGTSGVRGRDEQFF.

Only a few counts were recorded for this clone. The rearrangement links TRBV30 to TRBJ2-1; D is perhaps TRBD1 or TRBD2 (5 bases each). The CDR3 length is 14 residues. V lost 3 bases to trimming and J lost 6 bases, with 15 bases between them. The germline gives CDR1 GTSNPN, CDR2 SVGIG (reference sequence). This CDR3 is CAWSLGTGGNEQFF. CDR3 DNA: TGTGCCTGGAGCCTCGGGACGGGTGGCAATGAGCAGTTCTTC.

This chain uses TRBV2 with TRBJ1-1; the D is unclear. The V end lost 4 bases, the J end lost 6 bases, and 12 bases lay between the germline ends. Looked up from germline, CDR1 is SNHLY and CDR2 is FYNNEI. This CDR3 is 13 amino acids long. The DNA for the CDR3 is TGTGCCAGCAGTGTTATGGTCAGTGCTGAAGCTTTCTTT. It yields the protein CASSVMVSAEAFF.

The rearrangement links TRBV27 to TRBJ2-2; maybe TRBD2 (6 bases). V lost 5 bases, J lost 1 base, and 26 bases lay in between. This CDR3 has 20 residues. Looked up from germline, CDR1 is MNHEY and CDR2 is SMNVEV (reference sequence). CDR3 DNA: TGTGCCAGCAGTCCAACCCCCCCGGGACTTAACCCCCAGAACACCGGGGAGCTGTTTTTT. Residues: CASSPTPPGLNPQNTGELFF.

The V gene is TRBV10-2, the J gene TRBJ2-2, with D unclear. The V gene lost 3 bases and the J gene lost 6 bases, with 5 bases spanning the gap. The CDR3 spans 12 residues. Germline V gene sequence: CDR1 WSHSY, CDR2 SAAADI. In DNA form, the CDR3 reads TGCGCCAGCAGTGAAGGCCCCGGGGAGCTGTTTTTT. Amino acid sequence: CASSEGPGELFF.

The chain joins TRBV7-2 to TRBJ2-7; 9 bases are shared with TRBD2. The CDR3 is 13 amino acids. After removal of 5 bases from V and 6 bases from J, the junction contained 5 bases not matched to a gene. The germline V gene encodes CDR1 SGHTA and CDR2 FQGNSA. The CDR3 nucleotides read TGTGCCAGCAGCCCTAGCGGGATAGGCGAGCAGTACTTC. Amino acids: CASSPSGIGEQYF.

This clone has only a few counts. The gene calls are TRBV28 and TRBJ1-4, with TRBD1 matching 8 bases. The length of the CDR3 is 12 residues. V lost 9 bases and J lost 7; bases outside the gene matches: 4. CDR1 is MDHEN, CDR2 SYDVKM, per germline. The CDR3 protein is CASGQGVEKLFF. The CDR3 DNA reads TGTGCCAGTGGACAGGGCGTTGAAAAACTGTTTTTT.

The rearrangement uses TRBV18 and TRBJ2-7; 9 nucleotides line up with TRBD1. The V gene's germline CDR1 is KGHSH and CDR2 LQKENI. The CDR3 length is 15 residues. The V gene end was trimmed by 3 bases and the J gene end by 6 bases; junction bases not matched to a gene: 9. The CDR3 sequence: CASSPPGQGPLEQYF. For the CDR3, the DNA is TGTGCCAGCTCACCCCCGGGACAGGGCCCTCTCGAGCAGTACTTC.

The V and J genes are TRBV6-6 and TRBJ2-7; D unclear. The V and J ends lost 2 bases and 4 bases respectively, with 9 bases between them. The length of the CDR3 is 13 residues. Germline V gene sequence: CDR1 MNHNY, CDR2 SVGAGI (reference sequence). Here the CDR3 reads CASSYLQPYEQYF. The CDR3 region has the DNA TGTGCCAGCAGTTACCTACAACCTTACGAGCAGTACTTC.

The rearrangement joins TRBV28 to TRBJ2-3, with no clear D. The length of the CDR3 is 14 residues. The germline CDR1 and CDR2 sequences are MDHEN and SYDVKM. V shed 0 bases and J shed 0 bases, with 4 bases lying between them. The CDR3 region is CASSLWGSTDTQYF. The CDR3 coding sequence is TGTGCCAGCAGTTTATGGGGGAGCACAGATACGCAGTATTTT.

The rearrangement joins TRBV30 to TRBJ2-7; D perhaps matches TRBD2 (6 bases). Deletions cut 3 bases from V and 6 bases from J, with 9 bases between. Germline V gene lookup returns CDR1 GTSNPN and CDR2 SVGIG (reference sequence). The CDR3 extends over 11 amino acids. The chain's CDR3 is CAWRMGGEQYF. The CDR3 DNA follows: TGTGCCTGGAGGATGGGGGGCGAGCAGTACTTC.

V is TRBV28 and J is TRBJ1-1; 8 bases fit TRBD1. V gave up 7 bases and J gave up 11 bases; unmatched junction bases: 15. The CDR3 contains 14 residues. The germline V gene encodes CDR1 MDHEN and CDR2 SYDVKM. CDR3 region: CASTLSGTGRVAFF. As DNA, the CDR3 is TGTGCCAGCACCCTATCGGGGACAGGAAGAGTCGCTTTCTTT.

The chain couples TRBV10-3 to TRBJ1-4, with D unclear. Germline-derived CDR1 and CDR2 are ENHRY and SYGVKD. V lost 0 bases and J lost 7, with 15 bases in between. The CDR3 has 16 amino acids. DNA of the CDR3: TGTGCCATCAGTGAGTCTGGAGGCCAGTTCTTTGAAAAACTGTTTTTT. It codes for CAISESGGQFFEKLFF.

The chain uses TRBV9 and TRBJ2-1; D uncertain. Trimming stripped 0 bases from V and 2 bases from J, with 15 bases between. The germline V gene has CDR1 SGDLS and CDR2 YYNGEE. The CDR3 spans 17 residues. The CDR3 sequence: CASSVGLGAAAYNEQFF. In DNA form, the CDR3 reads TGTGCCAGCAGCGTAGGCCTGGGTGCAGCCGCCTACAATGAGCAGTTCTTC.

This sequence joins TRBV20-1 and TRBJ1-3; no firm D call. This CDR3 comprises 11 residues. Germline loops: CDR1 DFQATT, CDR2 SNEGSKA (reference sequence). Trimming shortened V by 5 bases and J by 4 bases, and 6 bases separated the two germline ends. DNA for the CDR3: TGCAGTGCTGGTAGAGGAAACACCATATATTTT. Translation: CSAGRGNTIYF.

This clone was seen only a few times. The CDR3 DNA follows: TGTGCCTTGCAACAGGGGGCAGCAGATACGCAGTATTTT. It is translated as CALQQGAADTQYF. The rearrangement uses TRBV30 and TRBJ2-3; 9 nucleotides agree with TRBD1. Germline CDR1 is GTSNPN and CDR2 is SVGIG (reference sequence). V trimming: 7 bases; J trimming: 4 bases; junction bases outside the gene matches: 6. This CDR3 region has 13 residues.